A selection of T cell receptor beta chains follows, all from one sample in a study of OX40 agonist ivuxolimab in advanced cancers. Sequencing was performed with immunoSEQ multiplex PCR; in TCRdb, only in-frame clones are kept and a portion is missing. Of approximately 70,000 clones in the sample, roughly 73% are singletons; the top ten hold over 1.5%. The sample here was CD4+ or CD8+ T cells sorted from blood, taken in a trial of the OX40 agonist ivuxolimab. These receptors originate from an adult with an advanced solid tumor such as melanoma, head and neck, liver or kidney cancer. Each CDR3 is given with its conserved first and last residue. A D gene is named only where the DNA matches it firmly. The size entry is marked missing in some rows and otherwise reads once, few, many or a size class.

clone_size: NA
cdr3_length: 13
d_call: TRBD2
v_call: TRBV28
j_call: TRBJ2-5
cdr3_aa: CASSPSGAQTQYF
cdr3_nt: TGTGCCAGCAGTCCAAGCGGGGCCCAAACCCAGTACTTC

clone_size: once
cdr3_length: 15
d_call: TRBD1
v_call: TRBV4-2
j_call: TRBJ1-2
cdr3_aa: CASSQDRTGTYGYTF
cdr3_nt: TGTGCCAGCAGCCAAGATCGGACAGGGACCTATGGCTACACCTTC

clone_size: NA
cdr3_length: 15
d_call: NA
v_call: TRBV5-5
j_call: TRBJ2-7
cdr3_aa: CASSLVPTSSYEQYF
cdr3_nt: TGTGCCAGCAGCTTGGTGCCGACAAGCTCCTACGAGCAGTACTTC

clone_size: NA
cdr3_length: 15
d_call: TRBD2
v_call: TRBV27
j_call: TRBJ2-7
cdr3_aa: CASRESSGISYEQYF
cdr3_nt: TGTGCCAGCAGAGAGAGTAGCGGGATCTCCTACGAGCAGTACTTC

clone_size: NA
cdr3_length: 15
d_call: NA
v_call: TRBV7-2
j_call: TRBJ2-5
cdr3_aa: CASSLDPRAAETQYF
cdr3_nt: TGTGCCAGCAGCTTAGATCCCAGGGCGGCGGAGACCCAGTACTTC

clone_size: NA
cdr3_length: 12
d_call: NA
v_call: TRBV30
j_call: TRBJ2-6
cdr3_aa: CASNAGANVLTF
cdr3_nt: TGTGCCTCTAATGCTGGGGCCAACGTCCTGACTTTC

clone_size: NA
cdr3_length: 14
d_call: NA
v_call: TRBV9
j_call: TRBJ1-2
cdr3_aa: CASSPKNRSYGYTF
cdr3_nt: TGTGCCAGCAGCCCCAAAAACAGAAGCTATGGCTACACCTTC

clone_size: NA
cdr3_length: 17
d_call: NA
v_call: TRBV7-2
j_call: TRBJ2-1
cdr3_aa: CASSLRSDGGGRREQFF
cdr3_nt: TGTGCCAGCAGCTTAAGGTCGGACGGGGGCGGTCGACGTGAGCAGTTCTTC

clone_size: NA
cdr3_length: 17
d_call: NA
v_call: TRBV15
j_call: TRBJ2-2
cdr3_aa: CATSRAYYRIEHRGAVF
cdr3_nt: TGTGCCACCAGCAGAGCATATTACCGGATCGAACACCGGGGAGCTGTTTTT

clone_size: NA
cdr3_length: 17
d_call: TRBD1
v_call: TRBV19
j_call: TRBJ1-2
cdr3_aa: CASSTTFTTGANYGYTF
cdr3_nt: TGTGCCAGTAGTACCACCTTCACGACAGGGGCGAACTATGGCTACACCTTC

clone_size: NA
cdr3_length: 18
d_call: TRBD1
v_call: TRBV19
j_call: TRBJ2-1
cdr3_aa: CASSILPRGTGYYNEQFF
cdr3_nt: TGTGCCAGTAGTATTTTGCCGCGGGGGACAGGGTACTACAATGAGCAGTTCTTC

clone_size: NA
cdr3_length: 13
d_call: NA
v_call: TRBV2
j_call: TRBJ2-7
cdr3_aa: CANSDRETYEQYF
cdr3_nt: TGTGCCAATTCGGACAGAGAAACCTACGAGCAGTACTTC

clone_size: NA
cdr3_length: 16
d_call: TRBD2
v_call: TRBV5-6
j_call: TRBJ2-3
cdr3_aa: CASSLSPSGVRDTQYF
cdr3_nt: TGTGCCAGCAGCTTGTCGCCTAGCGGGGTTAGGGATACGCAGTATTTT

clone_size: NA
cdr3_length: 16
d_call: NA
v_call: TRBV4-1
j_call: TRBJ2-5
cdr3_aa: CASSQESRAWQETQYF
cdr3_nt: TGCGCCAGCAGCCAAGAATCCAGGGCGTGGCAAGAGACCCAGTACTTC

clone_size: NA
cdr3_length: 15
d_call: NA
v_call: TRBV11-2
j_call: TRBJ2-1
cdr3_aa: CASSLGSRTYNEQFF
cdr3_nt: TGTGCCAGCAGCTTAGGCTCACGGACATACAATGAGCAGTTCTTC

clone_size: NA
cdr3_length: 14
d_call: TRBD2
v_call: TRBV7-8
j_call: TRBJ2-7
cdr3_aa: CASRSGSGPYEQYF
cdr3_nt: TGTGCCAGCAGAAGCGGGAGCGGCCCCTACGAGCAGTACTTC